Following are 11 T cell receptor beta chains from one sample sequenced in a study of T cells after yellow fever vaccination (dated by TCRdb to between 2019 and 2020). Interpreted using the paper, the treatment or condition label stands for: live attenuated yellow fever vaccine strain. The method was 5' RACE. Instrument used: Illumina HiSeq 2500. TCRdb ran its own pipeline on the public reads, namely fastp trimming at Q25 and MiXCR clone calling, and kept in-frame beta chains. Rows are combined by CDR3 protein, so each entry shows the most common genes and DNA. Within this sample are 300,000 or so distinct CDR3 sequences, with approximately 13% of them counted one time only. Roughly 0.5% of the sample is held by the ten biggest clonotypes. Sequencing used CD4+ T cells sorted from PBMCs, obtained 45 days after the yellow fever booster vaccination. All receptors derive from a man in his thirties or forties who received the YFV17D yellow fever vaccine.

The chain couples TRBV7-9 to TRBJ2-7, with TRBD2 matching over 11 bases. The CDR3 runs to 15 residues. CDR1 and CDR2 from the germline V gene are SEHNR and FQNEAQ (reference sequence). With V trimmed by 0 bases and J by 4 bases, 2 bases remained unmatched. In nucleotides, the CDR3 is TGTGCCAGCAGCTTAGCTTCTAGCGGGAGGTACGAGCAGTACTTC. Protein product: CASSLASSGRYEQYF.

This sequence joins TRBV5-6 and TRBJ1-2; D remains ambiguous. The germline gives CDR1 SGHDT, CDR2 YYEEEE. V lost 2 bases and J 8 bases, leaving 10 bases between the germline ends. CDR3 size: 12 residues. The CDR3 loop is CASSFPEGGYTF. In DNA form, the CDR3 reads TGTGCCAGCAGCTTTCCGGAGGGCGGCTACACCTTC.

Written as DNA, the CDR3 is TGTGCCAGCAGCCAGGAGGGCCGCACAGATACGCAGTATTTT. Amino acids: CASSQEGRTDTQYF. The chain has TRBV7-9 and TRBJ2-3; a possible D gene is TRBD2 (6 bases). The germline V and J ends were trimmed by 5 bases and 1 base, with 10 bases remaining between them. The germline V gene encodes CDR1 SEHNR and CDR2 FQNEAQ (reference sequence). CDR3 length equals 14 residues.

The chain has TRBV10-2 and TRBJ1-5, with D tentatively TRBD1 (5 bases). V was trimmed by 4 bases and J by 0 bases, leaving 7 bases between them. CDR3 size: 14 residues. CDR1 WSHSY and CDR2 SAAADI come from the germline V gene. The CDR3 nucleotides read TGCGCCAGCAGTGCAGGGTATAGCAATCAGCCCCAGCATTTT. As protein: CASSAGYSNQPQHF.

The chain is built from TRBV20-1 and TRBJ2-5; D may be TRBD2 (5 bases). Germline CDR1 reads DFQATT; CDR2 reads SNEGSKA (reference sequence). CDR3 size: 11 residues. V shed 7 bases and J shed 4 bases, with 10 bases lying between them. The chain's CDR3 is CSVLVGETQYF. The CDR3 region has the DNA TGCAGTGTACTAGTCGGAGAGACCCAGTACTTC.

This rearrangement joins TRBV5-8 to TRBJ2-3; the match to TRBD2 covers 8 bases. The germline V gene has CDR1 SGHTS and CDR2 YDEGEE. V trimming: 3 bases; J trimming: 4 bases; junction bases outside the gene matches: 13. The length of the CDR3 is 17 residues. The CDR3, as DNA: TGTGCCAGCAGCTCCGGTAGTAGCGGGATGGGCTCAGATACGCAGTATTTT. This gives the protein CASSSGSSGMGSDTQYF.

This clonotype has only a few counts. The chain combines TRBV3-1 with TRBJ1-1, with unresolved D. The CDR3 runs 13 residues. Trimming left V 4 bases short and J 4 bases short, with 10 bases between. CDR1 LGHDT and CDR2 YNNKEL come from the germline V gene (reference sequence). The CDR3 region has the DNA TGTGCCAGCAGCCTTAAGGCAGCCACTGAAGCTTTCTTT. This codes for CASSLKAATEAFF. Drawing the rest from reference TRBV3-1 and TRBJ1-1, the complete variable domain is DTAVSQTPKYLVTQMGNDKSIKCEQNLGHDTMYWYKQDSKKFLKIMFSYNNKELIINETVPNRFSPKSPDKAHLNLHINSLELGDSAVYFCASSLKAATEAFFGQGTRLTVV.

This clonotype was picked up a small number of times. This rearrangement joins TRBV3-1 to TRBJ2-7; the D gene is possibly TRBD1 (6 bases). Trimming cost V 1 base and J 6 bases, with 13 bases left between them. Germline CDR1 is LGHDT and CDR2 is YNNKEL (reference sequence). CDR3 length: 14 amino acids. The CDR3 DNA is TGTGCCAGCAGCCAAGCTTACAGGGCAGCCGAGCAGTACTTC. Translating gives CASSQAYRAAEQYF.

The rearrangement uses TRBV4-1 and TRBJ2-4; 8 bases agree with TRBD2. The CDR3 loop spans 16 amino acids. The trim removed 3 bases at V and 6 bases at J, leaving 10 bases unmatched. Germline V gives CDR1 MGHRA, CDR2 YSYEKL. The CDR3 sequence is CASSHPLTSGGNIQYF. The CDR3, as DNA: TGCGCCAGCAGCCACCCCCTCACTAGCGGAGGAAACATTCAGTACTTC.

This clonotype was recorded a few times. The chain has TRBV20-1 and TRBJ2-5; 13 nucleotides agree with TRBD2. This CDR3 is 17 amino acids long. After removal of 3 bases from V and 0 bases from J, the junction contained 7 bases not matched to a gene. Per the germline V gene, CDR1 is DFQATT and CDR2 is SNEGSKA (reference sequence). The CDR3 is CSASGTSGATYQETQYF. CDR3 DNA sequence: TGCAGTGCTAGCGGGACTAGCGGGGCCACGTACCAAGAGACCCAGTACTTC.

This clonotype occurred a few times. The rearrangement joins TRBV4-3 to TRBJ2-7; 7 bases line up with TRBD1. Germline V gives CDR1 LGHNA, CDR2 YSLEER. The CDR3 extends over 14 amino acids. Unmatched junction bases numbered 4, after V lost 0 bases and J lost 5 bases. In DNA form, the CDR3 reads TGCGCCAGCAGCCAAGATCGAGGGACAGACGAGCAGTACTTC. Its translation: CASSQDRGTDEQYF.